This T cell receptor (beta chain) was observed in a study of regulatory T cells in long-lasting Graves disease. Study context: Antithyroid drug intake by newly diagnosed Graves' patients had lasted under 3 months.

This clonotype was observed at least ten times. Regarding time point: newly diagnosed GD, antithyroid drugs for less than 3 months. Researchers made the TCR library from RNA that was extracted from PBMCs. Sequencing libraries for TCR beta were prepared with iRepertoire HTBI primers and Arm-PCR of CDR3 regions. TCRdb recomputed calls from the multiplex PCR reads with MiXCR, one row per CDR3 protein. The sample lists 400,000 to 500,000 distinct CDR3 sequences; approximately 16% were seen once. The CDR3 is 15 residues long. V was cut by 0 bases and J by 1 base, with 12 bases left in between. The V gene's germline CDR1 is DFQATT and CDR2 SNEGSKA (reference sequence). The data were also submitted as part of a second study, on T cells in Graves' hyperthyroidism and ophthalmopathy. That paper notes: Diagnostic assessment was based on clinical symptoms, serum thyroxine and TRAb, thyroid ultrasound and orbital computed tomography.

This clonotype was sampled from a woman aged 25 to 39 with Graves disease. The chain employs TRBV20-1 and TRBJ2-5, with a possible D match to TRBD2 (6 bases). The sample was peripheral blood mononuclear cells (PBMCs), taken at new diagnosis, from a patient treated with antithyroid drugs. CDR3 residues: CSARDSGPSQETQYF. The DNA of the CDR3 is TGCAGTGCTAGAGACAGCGGGCCAAGCCAAGAGACCCAGTACTTC.